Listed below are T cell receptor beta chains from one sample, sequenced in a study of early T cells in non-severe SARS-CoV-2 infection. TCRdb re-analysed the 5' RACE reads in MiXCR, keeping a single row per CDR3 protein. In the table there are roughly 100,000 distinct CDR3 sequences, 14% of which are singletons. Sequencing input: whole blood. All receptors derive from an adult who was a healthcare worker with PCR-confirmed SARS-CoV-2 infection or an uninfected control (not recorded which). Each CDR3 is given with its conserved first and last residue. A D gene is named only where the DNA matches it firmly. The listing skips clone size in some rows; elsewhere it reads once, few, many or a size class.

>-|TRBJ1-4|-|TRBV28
CASSSLGSTNEKLFF
TGTGCCAGCAGCTCCCTGGGTTCAACTAATGAAAAACTGTTTTTT
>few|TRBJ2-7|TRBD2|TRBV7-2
CASSQIWTSGTYEQYF
TGTGCCAGCAGCCAAATATGGACTAGCGGCACCTACGAGCAGTACTTC
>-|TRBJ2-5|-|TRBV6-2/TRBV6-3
CASSYSQVSKETQYF
TGTGCCAGCAGTTACTCACAGGTTTCGAAAGAGACCCAGTACTTC
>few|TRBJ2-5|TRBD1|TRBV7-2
CASSGRDRGPETQYF
TGTGCCAGCAGCGGCCGGGACAGGGGGCCCGAGACCCAGTACTTC
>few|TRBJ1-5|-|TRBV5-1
CASSLNGDSNQPQHF
TGCGCCAGCAGCTTGAACGGGGATAGCAATCAGCCCCAGCATTTT
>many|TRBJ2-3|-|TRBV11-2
CASSLGGSTDTQYF
TGTGCCAGCAGCTTGGGGGGTAGCACAGATACGCAGTATTTT
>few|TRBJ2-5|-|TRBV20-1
CSAGQGARGETQYF
TGCAGTGCGGGGCAGGGAGCGCGAGGGGAGACCCAGTACTTC
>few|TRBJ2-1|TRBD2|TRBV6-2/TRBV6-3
CASSYQGGSDNEQFF
TGTGCCAGCAGTTACCAGGGAGGGAGCGATAATGAGCAGTTCTTC
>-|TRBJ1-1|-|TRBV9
CASSVAAGTEAFF
TGTGCCAGCAGCGTAGCCGCGGGGACTGAAGCTTTCTTT
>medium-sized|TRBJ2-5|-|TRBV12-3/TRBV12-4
CASSLVRDPGTQETQYF
TGTGCCAGCAGTTTAGTCCGAGATCCAGGGACGCAAGAGACCCAGTACTTC
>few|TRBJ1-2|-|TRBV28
CASRPTGRIPYGYTF
TGTGCCAGCAGGCCGACCGGACGGATCCCCTATGGCTACACCTTC
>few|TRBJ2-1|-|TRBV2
CASSVTSYNEQFF
TGTGCCAGCAGTGTTACCAGCTACAATGAGCAGTTCTTC
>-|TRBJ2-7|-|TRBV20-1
CSARDEENNYEQYF
TGCAGTGCTAGAGATGAGGAGAATAACTACGAGCAGTACTTC
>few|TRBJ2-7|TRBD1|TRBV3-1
CASSPGTGLAYEQYF
TGTGCCAGCAGCCCTGGGACAGGTCTCGCCTACGAGCAGTACTTC
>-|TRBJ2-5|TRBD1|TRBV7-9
CASSLARTGELIETQYF
TGTGCCAGCAGCTTAGCGAGGACAGGGGAGCTAATAGAGACCCAGTACTTC
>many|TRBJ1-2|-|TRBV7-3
CASSPKTGTGYGYTF
TGTGCCAGCAGTCCAAAAACAGGGACTGGCTATGGCTACACCTTC
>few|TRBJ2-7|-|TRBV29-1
CSILTRQSSYEQYF
TGCAGCATTTTGACACGTCAAAGCAGCTACGAGCAGTACTTC
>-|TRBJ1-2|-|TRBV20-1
CSATPNYGYTF
TGCAGTGCGACCCCTAACTATGGCTACACCTTC
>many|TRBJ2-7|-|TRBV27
CANRQAETYEQYF
TGTGCCAATCGACAGGCGGAAACCTACGAGCAGTACTTC
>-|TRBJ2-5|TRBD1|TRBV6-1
CASVVDRGMETQYF
TGTGCCAGCGTTGTGGACAGGGGGATGGAGACCCAGTACTTC
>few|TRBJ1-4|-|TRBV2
CASSEIQGDEKLFF
TGTGCCAGCAGTGAAATACAGGGAGACGAAAAACTGTTTTTT
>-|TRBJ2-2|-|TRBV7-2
CVSSPWTGGVGELFF
TGTGTCAGCAGCCCGTGGACAGGAGGGGTCGGGGAGCTGTTTTTT
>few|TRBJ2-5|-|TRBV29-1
CSVAVETQYF
TGCAGCGTCGCCGTGGAGACCCAGTACTTC
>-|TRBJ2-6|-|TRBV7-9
CASSLTGREANVLTF
TGTGCCAGCAGCTTAACCGGCAGGGAGGCCAACGTCCTGACTTTC
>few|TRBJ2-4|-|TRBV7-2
CASSGNQGGKNIQYF
TGTGCCAGCAGCGGAAACCAGGGAGGCAAAAACATTCAGTACTTC
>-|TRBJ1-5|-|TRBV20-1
CSANRADNPSQPQHF
TGCAGTGCCAACCGAGCCGACAATCCTAGTCAGCCCCAGCATTTT
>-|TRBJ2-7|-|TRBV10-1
CASSDPAGPDEQYF
TGCGCCAGCAGTGATCCTGCAGGGCCGGACGAGCAGTACTTC
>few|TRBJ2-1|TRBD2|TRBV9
CASSAEIGSGGVYAYNEQFF
TGTGCCAGCAGCGCCGAAATAGGTAGCGGGGGAGTGTATGCCTACAATGAGCAGTTCTTC
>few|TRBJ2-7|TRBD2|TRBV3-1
CASSFTSGGPYEQYF
TGTGCCAGCAGCTTCACTAGCGGGGGCCCCTACGAGCAGTACTTC
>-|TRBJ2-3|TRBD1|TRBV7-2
CASRRNRGLPDTQYF
TGTGCCAGCAGACGCAACAGGGGGCTACCAGATACGCAGTATTTT
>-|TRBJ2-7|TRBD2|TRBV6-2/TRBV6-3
CASKFSGTSGRTYEQYF
TGTGCCAGCAAATTCTCCGGGACTAGCGGGAGGACCTACGAGCAGTACTTC
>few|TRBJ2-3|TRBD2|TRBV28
CASRSGTSGTDTQYF
TGTGCCAGCAGGTCAGGGACTAGCGGGACAGATACGCAGTATTTT
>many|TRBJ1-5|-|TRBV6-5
CASSTSYSNQPQHF
TGTGCCAGCAGTACCTCCTATAGCAATCAGCCCCAGCATTTT
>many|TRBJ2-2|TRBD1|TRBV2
CASNTGGESGELFF
TGTGCCAGCAACACAGGGGGCGAATCCGGGGAGCTGTTTTTT
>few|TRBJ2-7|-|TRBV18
CASSPPEVYEQYF
TGTGCCAGCTCACCCCCGGAGGTCTACGAGCAGTACTTC
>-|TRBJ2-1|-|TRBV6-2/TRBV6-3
CASSYRSSYNEQFF
TGTGCCAGCAGTTACAGGAGCTCCTACAATGAGCAGTTCTTC
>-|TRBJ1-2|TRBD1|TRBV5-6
CASSFPGQGYYGYTF
TGTGCCAGCAGCTTCCCCGGACAGGGTTACTATGGCTACACCTTC
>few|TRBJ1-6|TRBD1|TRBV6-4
CASSGTGYNSPLHF
TGTGCCAGCAGCGGGACAGGTTATAATTCACCCCTCCACTTT
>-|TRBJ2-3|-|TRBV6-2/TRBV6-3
CASSPSGSTDTQYF
TGTGCCAGCAGTCCATCAGGGAGCACAGATACGCAGTATTTT
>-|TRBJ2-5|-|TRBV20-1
CSARDSSGQLETQYF
TGCAGTGCTAGAGATTCGAGCGGACAGCTTGAGACCCAGTACTTC
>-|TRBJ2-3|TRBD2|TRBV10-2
CASSDKWRGATDTQYF
TGCGCCAGCAGTGATAAGTGGCGGGGGGCCACAGATACGCAGTATTTT
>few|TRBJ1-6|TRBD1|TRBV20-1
CSATRDRGSGSPLHF
TGCAGTGCTACACGGGACAGGGGGTCAGGATCACCCCTCCACTTT
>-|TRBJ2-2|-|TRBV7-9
CASSPVMNTGELFF
TGTGCCAGCAGCCCCGTTATGAACACCGGGGAGCTGTTTTTT
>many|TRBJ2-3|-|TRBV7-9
CASSLEPGGTDTQYF
TGTGCCAGCAGCTTAGAGCCAGGGGGCACAGATACGCAGTATTTT
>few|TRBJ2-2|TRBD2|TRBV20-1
CSATGTSGALTGELFF
TGCAGTGCAACCGGGACTAGCGGGGCCCTCACCGGGGAGCTGTTTTTT
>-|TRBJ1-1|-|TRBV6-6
CASSYPFGEMVNTEAFF
TGTGCCAGCAGTTACCCCTTCGGGGAGATGGTGAACACTGAAGCTTTCTTT
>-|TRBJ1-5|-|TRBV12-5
CASATTDKDSLMNQPQHF
TGTGCTAGTGCCACTACTGATAAGGACAGCCTGATGAATCAGCCCCAGCATTTT
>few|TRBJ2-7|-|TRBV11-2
CASSLVGGQIGTYEQYF
TGTGCCAGCAGCTTAGTGGGGGGGCAAATTGGGACGTACGAGCAGTACTTC
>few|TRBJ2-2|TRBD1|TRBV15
CATSWDRVSTGELFF
TGTGCCACCAGCTGGGACAGGGTGAGCACCGGGGAGCTGTTTTTT
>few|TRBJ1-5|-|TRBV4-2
CASSQETGSNQPQHF
TGTGCCAGCAGCCAGGAAACAGGGAGCAATCAGCCCCAGCATTTT
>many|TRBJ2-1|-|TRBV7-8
CASTVINEQFF
TGTGCCAGCACCGTAATCAATGAGCAGTTCTTC
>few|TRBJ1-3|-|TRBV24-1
CATSDPGQAGNTIYF
TGTGCCACCAGTGATCCCGGACAAGCTGGAAACACCATATATTTT